This T cell receptor (beta chain) was identified in a study of CD8+CD57+ T cells in acquired aplastic anemia. The length of the CDR3 is 13 residues. V shed 3 bases and J shed 0 bases, with 8 bases lying between them. Germline V CDR1 and CDR2: DFQATT, SNEGSKA (reference sequence). The TCR beta profiling, which covered VDJ combination and CDR3 sequence, was carried out using genomic DNA as the template. A single record per CDR3 protein comes from TCRdb applying MiXCR to the reads. The data contain 150,000 to 200,000 distinct CDR3 sequences, roughly 43% of them singletons. This clonotype showed up many times. All sequencing subjects had displayed CD8+CD57+ cell expansion on flow cytometry. Among the patients, none had received any therapy at the time of blood sampling.

This TCR came from a human donor with aplastic anemia. Sequenced sample: sorted CD4+, CD8+, or CD8+CD57+ T cells (not recorded which) from PBMCs. This chain connects TRBV20-1 to TRBJ1-2; D uncertain. DNA for the CDR3: TGCAGTGCTAGTGAGTCCGCTAACTATGGCTACACCTTC. Protein product: CSASESANYGYTF.